These 27 T cell receptor beta chains came from one sample sequenced in a study of pediatric ulcerative colitis. Sequencing used immunoSEQ multiplex PCR; TCRdb keeps in-frame clones, though not all of them. The data hold tens of thousands of clones, with 78% observed a single time. During colonoscopy, one to two rectal pinch biopsies were collected. Sequencing was done on a sample of gut tissue. The receptor source for this set is a girl aged 10 to 17 with moderate ulcerative colitis.

V usage is TRBV11-1 and J usage is TRBJ1-1; D is uncertain. CDR3 length: 13 amino acids. Looked up from germline, CDR1 is SGHAT and CDR2 is FQDESV (reference sequence). Trimming took 3 bases from V and 5 from J, leaving 10 bases between them. The CDR3 bases are TGTGCCAGCAGCTTTTCCTGGGATACTGAAGCTTTCTTT. It codes for CASSFSWDTEAFF.

The chain carries TRBV5-1 and TRBJ1-1; tentatively, D is TRBD1 (5 bases). CDR1 SGHRS and CDR2 YFSETQ come from the germline V gene. This CDR3 contains 13 residues. Trimming took off 0 bases at V and 11 bases at J, with 14 bases between the two ends. CDR3 nucleotide sequence: TGCGCCAGCAGCTTGGGACAGCTCAATGCGGCTTTCTTT. It codes for CASSLGQLNAAFF.

CDR3 residues: CASKTSGGDTQYF. The CDR3 nucleotides are TGCGCCAGCAAGACTAGCGGGGGGGATACGCAGTATTTT. The rearrangement links TRBV5-1 to TRBJ2-3, with 13 bases fitting TRBD2. The junction had 1 base not matched to a gene; V was cut back by 6 bases and J by 6 bases. The germline CDR1 and CDR2 sequences are SGHRS and YFSETQ. This CDR3 spans 13 amino acids. The whole variable domain, remainder taken from reference TRBV5-1 and TRBJ2-3, is KAGVTQTPRYLIKTRGQQVTLSCSPISGHRSVSWYQQTPGQGLQFLFEYFSETQRNKGNFPGRFSGRQFSNSRSEMNVSTLELGDSALYLCASKTSGGDTQYFGPGTRLTVL.

The J gene is TRBJ2-7, the V gene TRBV6-6; 8 nucleotides line up with TRBD2. The germline V gene has CDR1 MNHNY and CDR2 SVGAGI (reference sequence). The length of the CDR3 is 15 residues. The V and J ends lost 6 bases and 2 bases, in that order; junction bases with no gene match: 9. The CDR3 is CASRGSGNPTYEQYF. In DNA form, the CDR3 reads TGTGCCAGCAGGGGTAGCGGGAACCCCACCTACGAGCAGTACTTC.

Here the CDR3 DNA reads TGTGCCAGCAGCACCCAAGGACTGGGTGAGCAGTTCTTC. Its protein product is CASSTQGLGEQFF. The genes are TRBV7-2 and TRBJ2-1; weak D call: TRBD2 (5 bases). CDR1 and CDR2 from the germline V gene are SGHTA and FQGNSA. V was shortened by 5 bases and J by 9 bases, with 14 bases between the two germline ends. CDR3 length: 13 amino acids.

CDR3 DNA: TGTGCCAGCAGCGTAGTATCGTCGTGGGATGAGCAGTTCTTC. Protein sequence: CASSVVSSWDEQFF. This chain links TRBV9 with TRBJ2-1; D call uncertain. The CDR3 totals 14 residues. From germline, CDR1 is SGDLS and CDR2 YYNGEE. The ends were cut back, 0 bases at V and 8 bases at J, with 12 bases in the middle.

The gene calls are TRBV5-1 and TRBJ2-3, with D tentatively TRBD1 (5 bases). Between the trimmed V and J ends, which lost 6 bases and 1 base, there was a span of 15 bases. CDR3 size: 15 residues. Per germline, CDR1 SGHRS and CDR2 YFSETQ. The CDR3 DNA follows: TGCGCCAGCACCGCACAGGACATGCGCACAGATACGCAGTATTTT. Its protein is CASTAQDMRTDTQYF.

The chain has TRBV19 and TRBJ1-1; a possible D gene is TRBD1 (6 bases). The germline CDR1 and CDR2 sequences are LNHDA and SQIVND (reference sequence). Between the trimmed V and J ends, which lost 2 bases and 1 base, there was a span of 11 bases. The CDR3 extends over 15 amino acids. The CDR3 is CASSINRDWNTEAFF. The CDR3, as DNA: TGTGCCAGTAGTATAAACAGGGATTGGAACACTGAAGCTTTCTTT.

This rearrangement joins TRBV7-3 to TRBJ2-7; no definite D call. The length of the CDR3 is 14 residues. Per the germline V gene, CDR1 is SGHTA and CDR2 is FQGTGA. With 1 base removed from V and 5 bases from J, the gap between germline ends came to 12 bases. This CDR3 reads CASSLIPGRDEQYF. The CDR3 DNA reads as TGTGCCAGCAGCTTAATCCCTGGACGGGACGAGCAGTACTTC.

J is TRBJ2-7 and V is TRBV4-2; D may match TRBD1 or TRBD2 (5 bases each). V lost 0 bases to trimming and J lost 1 base, with 10 bases between them. Germline CDR1 is LGHNA and CDR2 is YNFKEQ. CDR3 length: 15 residues. CDR3 bases: TGTGCCAGCAGCCAAGATCTGTGGGGGTCCTACGAGCAGTACTTC. Translation: CASSQDLWGSYEQYF.

This clone was seen once. The chain couples TRBV9 to TRBJ1-2; D not resolved. CDR3 size: 16 residues. The V end was cut by 4 bases, the J end by 4 bases, with 20 bases between. Germline CDR1 SGDLS, CDR2 YYNGEE. The CDR3 DNA reads as TGTGCCAGCAGCCCCGGCGCGGAGCTTTTGGGCTATGGCTACACCTTC. This translates into CASSPGAELLGYGYTF.

The chain has TRBV4-1 and TRBJ2-7, with 7 positions matching TRBD1. The J segment lost 4 bases and the V segment lost 2 bases, leaving 11 bases of the junction unmatched. Germline assignment: CDR1 MGHRA and CDR2 YSYEKL. The length of the CDR3 is 16 residues. The CDR3 DNA follows: TGCGCCAGCAGCCAACTCGACAGGGCCCCTCGGTACGAGCAGTACTTC. It specifies CASSQLDRAPRYEQYF.

V and J are TRBV5-4 and TRBJ2-1; TRBD2 matches at 7 bases. Trimming at V came to 0 bases and at J to 4 bases, leaving 10 bases not matched to a gene. Germline lookup yields CDR1 SGHNT and CDR2 YYREEE (reference sequence). CDR3 length equals 17 residues. The CDR3 here is CASSLVGAGEGYNEQFF. Written as DNA, the CDR3 is TGTGCCAGCAGCTTGGTCGGCGCGGGAGAAGGGTACAATGAGCAGTTCTTC.

This clone was recorded a few times. The rearrangement links TRBV10-3 to TRBJ2-2, with 8 bases that match TRBD1. CDR1 and CDR2 (germline): ENHRY, SYGVKD. The V and J ends lost 6 bases and 4 bases, in that order; junction bases with no gene match: 1. The CDR3 is 13 residues long. In DNA form, the CDR3 reads TGTGCCATCAGCGGGACAGGCACCGGGGAGCTGTTTTTT. Residues: CAISGTGTGELFF.

Turning to this clone: Since the CDR3 does not end with the conserved phenylalanine or tryptophan, this likely comes from a read error. The chain recombines TRBV5-1 with TRBJ2-7; D not certain. The CDR3 contains 12 residues. Looked up from germline, CDR1 is SGHRS and CDR2 is YFSETQ. V gave up 4 bases and J gave up 3 bases, with 8 bases separating them. The CDR3 region has the DNA TGCGCCAGCAGCCCCGCCAACTACGAGCAGTACCTC. It specifies CASSPANYEQYL.

This clone occurred once. This chain links TRBV28 with TRBJ2-4; possible D gene TRBD2, 6 bases. Germline loops: CDR1 MDHEN, CDR2 SYDVKM. With 7 bases removed from V and 7 bases from J, the gap between germline ends came to 14 bases. The CDR3 covers 13 residues. The CDR3: CASTMTRGNIQYF. The CDR3, as DNA: TGTGCCAGCACCATGACCCGGGGGAACATTCAGTACTTC.

This clone was picked up a small number of times. V usage is TRBV30 and J usage is TRBJ1-5, with D hard to call. The CDR3 loop spans 13 amino acids. The germline gives CDR1 GTSNPN, CDR2 SVGIG (reference sequence). The CDR3 coding sequence is TGTGGCATGGCGTTAGGGAGCAATCAGCCCCAGCATTTT. Translating it yields CGMALGSNQPQHF.

The chain uses TRBV5-4 and TRBJ2-2; tentative D call: TRBD2 (6 bases). The CDR3 contains 15 residues. V lost 5 bases to trimming and J lost 6 bases, with 17 bases between them. Germline V gene lookup returns CDR1 SGHNT and CDR2 YYREEE (reference sequence). CDR3: CASSLENWEAGELFF. As DNA, the CDR3 is TGTGCCAGCAGTTTAGAGAATTGGGAGGCCGGGGAGCTGTTTTTT.

The chain links TRBV19 to TRBJ2-7; TRBD2 matches at 9 bases. The J segment lost 7 bases and the V segment lost 4 bases, leaving 11 bases of the junction unmatched. Germline V CDR1 and CDR2: LNHDA, SQIVND (reference sequence). The length of the CDR3 is 15 residues. Here the CDR3 DNA reads TGTGCCAGTAGTAAGTCCCGAGGAAGCGGGAGGGAGCAGTACTTC. Translating it yields CASSKSRGSGREQYF.

The chain joins TRBV7-6 to TRBJ1-1, with 8 bases matching TRBD1. The V segment lost 1 base and the J segment 0 bases; nucleotides outside the gene matches: 13. Germline lookup yields CDR1 SGHVS and CDR2 FNYEAQ. This CDR3 comprises 19 residues. CDR3 loop: CASSLGWKRDRLMNTEAFF. The CDR3 coding sequence is TGTGCCAGCAGCTTAGGGTGGAAACGGGACAGGCTCATGAACACTGAAGCTTTCTTT. Together with reference TRBV7-6 and TRBJ1-1, the CDR3 gives the full variable domain: GAGVSQSPRYKVTKRGQDVALRCDPISGHVSLYWYRQALGQGPEFLTYFNYEAQQDKSGLPNDRFSAERPEGSISTLTIQRTEQRDSAMYRCASSLGWKRDRLMNTEAFFGQGTRLTVV.

This CDR3 reads CSARRTEAFF. DNA for the CDR3: TGCAGTGCTAGACGAACTGAAGCTTTCTTT. V gene TRBV20-1 combines with J gene TRBJ1-1; D ambiguous. Germline loops: CDR1 DFQATT, CDR2 SNEGSKA (reference sequence). There are 10 residues in the CDR3. The V end lost 2 bases, the J end lost 5 bases, and 3 bases lay between the germline ends.

This sequence joins TRBV19 and TRBJ2-1; 7 bases line up with TRBD1. The CDR3 spans 18 residues. The V gene's germline CDR1 is LNHDA and CDR2 SQIVND (reference sequence). The ends lost 5 bases at V and 8 bases at J; junction bases unmatched: 21. The CDR3 bases are TGTGCCAGTAGTTTTCAAACCGGGACAGTGTCTGGTGTCTATGAGCAGTTCTTC. Translated, it gives CASSFQTGTVSGVYEQFF.

The chain employs TRBV6-5 and TRBJ1-6, with unresolved D. The V and J ends lost 2 bases and 8 bases respectively, with 13 bases between them. The CDR3 covers 15 residues. The germline gives CDR1 MNHEY, CDR2 SVGAGI. In DNA form, the CDR3 reads TGTGCCAGCAGTTACACGGTAGAGAGAGATTCACCCCTCCACTTT. Translated, it gives CASSYTVERDSPLHF.

The chain links TRBV5-1 to TRBJ1-5, with TRBD1 identical over 7 bases. The V gene end was trimmed by 1 base and the J gene end by 7 bases; junction bases not matched to a gene: 5. Germline loops: CDR1 SGHRS, CDR2 YFSETQ. This CDR3 is built from 14 residues. The CDR3 coding sequence is TGCGCCAGCAGCTTGACAGGGGAGGACCAGCCCCAGCATTTT. This encodes CASSLTGEDQPQHF. The whole variable domain, remainder taken from reference TRBV5-1 and TRBJ1-5, is KAGVTQTPRYLIKTRGQQVTLSCSPISGHRSVSWYQQTPGQGLQFLFEYFSETQRNKGNFPGRFSGRQFSNSRSEMNVSTLELGDSALYLCASSLTGEDQPQHFGDGTRLSIL.

This clone appeared a few times. The CDR3 is CASSLIGGEQFF. The CDR3 region has the DNA TGTGCCAGCAGCCTGATAGGGGGTGAGCAGTTCTTC. The V and J genes are TRBV5-6 and TRBJ2-1, with D perhaps matching TRBD1 (6 bases). Germline V gene sequence: CDR1 SGHDT, CDR2 YYEEEE. The CDR3 is 12 amino acids. Trimming shortened V by 4 bases and J by 9 bases, and 11 bases separated the two germline ends.

The V gene is TRBV5-5, the J gene TRBJ1-1; D is uncertain. The ends were cut back, 5 bases at V and 5 bases at J, with 10 bases in the middle. The germline V gene encodes CDR1 SGHKS and CDR2 YYEKEE (reference sequence). This CDR3 has 12 amino acids. CDR3 in amino acids: CASRATTTEAFF. In DNA form, the CDR3 reads TGTGCCAGCAGGGCGACGACGACTGAAGCTTTCTTT.

This chain connects TRBV6-5 to TRBJ2-7; D possibly matches TRBD1 or TRBD2 (5 bases each). CDR1 is MNHEY, CDR2 SVGAGI, per germline. CDR3 size: 12 residues. With 6 bases removed from V and 4 bases from J, the gap between germline ends came to 10 bases. The CDR3 loop is CASRTERYEQYF. The CDR3 DNA reads TGTGCCAGCAGGACAGAGCGGTACGAGCAGTACTTC.